Reported below is one T cell receptor (beta chain). The antigen remains unidentified. Unmatched junction bases numbered 5, after V lost 4 bases and J lost 4 bases. Germline CDR1 is SGHRS and CDR2 is YFSETQ. This CDR3 region has 16 residues. The data were obtained in a study of T cell responses to AZD1222 COVID-19 vaccine. Study-level points and caveats: At study baseline, merely five or six AZD1222 recipients were seropositive.

Some clones are missing from TCRdb's copy, which holds only in-frame ones; the method was immunoSEQ multiplex PCR. The repertoire includes about 97,000 clones, around nine tenths of them detected once, and 6.5% to 8% sits in the top ten. J is TRBJ2-6 and V is TRBV5-1; 10 bases fit TRBD1. Sequenced here: peripheral blood, sampled on day 0 of AZD1222 vaccination. This sequence was found in an adult in good health. CDR3 amino acids: CASSVTGGGGANVLTF. In nucleotides, the CDR3 is TGCGCCAGCAGCGTGACAGGGGGCGGCGGGGCCAACGTCCTGACTTTC. The variable domain in full, completed from reference TRBV5-1 and TRBJ2-6, reads KAGVTQTPRYLIKTRGQQVTLSCSPISGHRSVSWYQQTPGQGLQFLFEYFSETQRNKGNFPGRFSGRQFSNSRSEMNVSTLELGDSALYLCASSVTGGGGANVLTFGAGSRLTVL.